This is a list of T cell receptor beta chains from one sample in a study of blood T cell repertoires in COVID-19. Measured with immunoSEQ multiplex PCR; TCRdb has only the in-frame clones, and not every one. The data show fewer than 110,000 clones, more than 70% seen once. Sequencing used peripheral blood. The receptors here all came from a woman aged 55-69 years with acute or convalescent COVID-19. Each CDR3 is given with its conserved first and last residue. Fields, in order: J gene, clone size, D gene, V gene, CDR3 DNA, CDR3 protein. D genes are given only for firm matches. Size tells how often a clone was seen (once, few, many) or the class of an expanded clone, and some rows leave it out.

j_gene: TRBJ1-1; abundance: NA; d_gene: NA; v_gene: TRBV5-8; CDR3nt: TGTGCCAGCCCTAGGCCCCTAAACACTGAAGCTTTCTTT; CDR3aa: CASPRPLNTEAFF
j_gene: TRBJ1-4; abundance: NA; d_gene: NA; v_gene: TRBV3-1/TRBV3-2; CDR3nt: TGTGCCAGCAGCCAAGAGGGGGGGGTTAATGAAAAACTGTTTTTT; CDR3aa: CASSQEGGVNEKLFF
j_gene: TRBJ2-5; abundance: NA; d_gene: TRBD1; v_gene: TRBV30; CDR3nt: TGTGCCTGGAGTCCCCTTGCGACAGGGGGTTGGCAAGAGACCCAGTACTTC; CDR3aa: CAWSPLATGGWQETQYF
j_gene: TRBJ1-1; abundance: NA; d_gene: NA; v_gene: TRBV19; CDR3nt: TGTGCCAGTAAGAACAGAGACACTGAAGCTTTCTTT; CDR3aa: CASKNRDTEAFF
j_gene: TRBJ2-2; abundance: NA; d_gene: NA; v_gene: TRBV30; CDR3nt: TGTGCCTGGAGTGGGACTATTTCCCCCACCGGGGAGCTGTTTTTT; CDR3aa: CAWSGTISPTGELFF
j_gene: TRBJ1-3; abundance: NA; d_gene: NA; v_gene: TRBV2; CDR3nt: TGTGCCAGCAATGGAGTGACCTCTGGAAACACCATATATTTT; CDR3aa: CASNGVTSGNTIYF
j_gene: TRBJ1-2; abundance: NA; d_gene: NA; v_gene: TRBV12-3/TRBV12-4; CDR3nt: TGTGCCAGCAGCTCCCCGGGTGGCTACACCTTC; CDR3aa: CASSSPGGYTF
j_gene: TRBJ1-1; abundance: once; d_gene: NA; v_gene: TRBV6-5; CDR3nt: TGTGCCAGCAGTTACTCCGACGGGAAGCCTGAAGCTTTCTTT; CDR3aa: CASSYSDGKPEAFF
j_gene: TRBJ2-2; abundance: NA; d_gene: NA; v_gene: TRBV24-1; CDR3nt: TGTGCCACCAGTGACGAGGGTATCACCGGGGAGCTGTTTTTT; CDR3aa: CATSDEGITGELFF
j_gene: TRBJ1-4; abundance: NA; d_gene: NA; v_gene: TRBV7-9; CDR3nt: TGTGCCAGCAGCCTGGATGACAGCGAAAAACTGTTTTTT; CDR3aa: CASSLDDSEKLFF
j_gene: TRBJ2-1; abundance: NA; d_gene: TRBD2; v_gene: TRBV2; CDR3nt: TGTGCCAGCAGGCGGACTAGCGGGAGGGGTTACAATGAGCAGTTCTTC; CDR3aa: CASRRTSGRGYNEQFF
j_gene: TRBJ1-2; abundance: once; d_gene: TRBD1; v_gene: TRBV6-6; CDR3nt: TGTGCCAGCAACAGGGGGCTCGGCTATGGCTACACCTTC; CDR3aa: CASNRGLGYGYTF
j_gene: TRBJ1-1; abundance: few; d_gene: NA; v_gene: TRBV6-5; CDR3nt: TGTGCCAGCAGTTCGCAGGGCACTGAAGCTTTCTTT; CDR3aa: CASSSQGTEAFF
j_gene: TRBJ1-1; abundance: NA; d_gene: TRBD1; v_gene: TRBV5-1; CDR3nt: TGCGCCAGCAGCTTGAGGCAGGGGGCTGGGTATACTGAAGCTTTCTTT; CDR3aa: CASSLRQGAGYTEAFF
j_gene: TRBJ2-2; abundance: NA; d_gene: TRBD2; v_gene: TRBV25-1; CDR3nt: TGTGCCAGCAGTGAATATGCCCGACTAGCGGGAGGCACCGGGGAGCTGTTTTTT; CDR3aa: CASSEYARLAGGTGELFF
j_gene: TRBJ1-2; abundance: NA; d_gene: TRBD1; v_gene: TRBV5-1; CDR3nt: TGCGCCAGCAGCTCCGGGACAGCCTCTTATGGCTACACCTTC; CDR3aa: CASSSGTASYGYTF
j_gene: TRBJ1-2; abundance: NA; d_gene: NA; v_gene: TRBV9; CDR3nt: TGTGCCAGCAGCGTAGAGTCCCGTTATCATCAGGGCTACACCTTC; CDR3aa: CASSVESRYHQGYTF
j_gene: TRBJ2-7; abundance: NA; d_gene: TRBD1; v_gene: TRBV6-1; CDR3nt: TGTGCCAGCAGTGCAGATGGACAGGTAATCTCCTACGAGCAGTACTTC; CDR3aa: CASSADGQVISYEQYF
j_gene: TRBJ2-2; abundance: NA; d_gene: NA; v_gene: TRBV7-2; CDR3nt: TGTGCCAGCAGCGCCTCGGGACTCGCGAACACCGGGGAGCTGTTTTTT; CDR3aa: CASSASGLANTGELFF
j_gene: TRBJ1-6; abundance: NA; d_gene: NA; v_gene: TRBV5-4; CDR3nt: TGTGCCAGCAGCTTGGAGGCAGGGGTTAATAATTCACCCCTCCACTTT; CDR3aa: CASSLEAGVNNSPLHF
j_gene: TRBJ1-2; abundance: NA; d_gene: TRBD1; v_gene: TRBV9; CDR3nt: TGTGCCAGCAGCAACCAGGGGGCGCGGGGCTACACCTTC; CDR3aa: CASSNQGARGYTF
j_gene: TRBJ1-1; abundance: NA; d_gene: TRBD1; v_gene: TRBV6-5; CDR3nt: TGTGCCAGCAGTAAGGCAACGGGACAGCCAGAAGCTTTCTTT; CDR3aa: CASSKATGQPEAFF
j_gene: TRBJ2-6; abundance: NA; d_gene: NA; v_gene: TRBV25-1; CDR3nt: TGTGCCAGCAGTGAACCCGGTTGGGGGGGACACGGGGCCAACGTCCTGACTTTC; CDR3aa: CASSEPGWGGHGANVLTF
j_gene: TRBJ1-4; abundance: NA; d_gene: TRBD1; v_gene: TRBV5-4; CDR3nt: TGTGCCAGCAGCCGGACAGGGGGCGGCGAAAAACTGTTTTTT; CDR3aa: CASSRTGGGEKLFF
j_gene: TRBJ2-2; abundance: NA; d_gene: TRBD1; v_gene: TRBV11-2; CDR3nt: TGTGCCAGCAGCTTAGAACCGGGACAGTCTGCAATCACCGGGGAGCTGTTTTTT; CDR3aa: CASSLEPGQSAITGELFF
j_gene: TRBJ2-2; abundance: NA; d_gene: TRBD2; v_gene: TRBV7-2; CDR3nt: TGTGCCAGCAGCCCCTGGACTAGCGGGAGGGCCGGGGAGCTGTTTTTT; CDR3aa: CASSPWTSGRAGELFF
j_gene: TRBJ1-1; abundance: many; d_gene: NA; v_gene: TRBV7-2; CDR3nt: TGTGCCAGCAGCTTCCGCGGGGGCGGTAAGGCTTTCTTT; CDR3aa: CASSFRGGGKAFF
j_gene: TRBJ1-6; abundance: NA; d_gene: NA; v_gene: TRBV6-6; CDR3nt: TGTGCCAGCAGAGCCGACAGCCTGAATTCACCCCTCCACTTT; CDR3aa: CASRADSLNSPLHF
j_gene: TRBJ2-5; abundance: few; d_gene: TRBD1; v_gene: TRBV28; CDR3nt: TGTGCCAGCAGCCGGACAGGCAGGGGGGAGACCCAGTACTTC; CDR3aa: CASSRTGRGETQYF
j_gene: TRBJ2-1; abundance: NA; d_gene: TRBD2; v_gene: TRBV29-1; CDR3nt: TGCAGCGGACTGACTAGCGTAAACAATGAGCAGTTCTTC; CDR3aa: CSGLTSVNNEQFF
j_gene: TRBJ2-3; abundance: NA; d_gene: TRBD2; v_gene: TRBV19; CDR3nt: TGTGCCAGTAGTAAATCCGGGACTAGCTCAGATACGCAGTATTTT; CDR3aa: CASSKSGTSSDTQYF
j_gene: TRBJ1-5; abundance: NA; d_gene: TRBD1; v_gene: TRBV5-8; CDR3nt: TGTGCCAGCAGCTTCCTAGCAGGGGGAAAAAATCAGCCCCAGCATTTT; CDR3aa: CASSFLAGGKNQPQHF
j_gene: TRBJ2-5; abundance: NA; d_gene: TRBD2; v_gene: TRBV7-2; CDR3nt: TGTGCCAGCAGCTGGGGGGGACTAGCGGGAGAAGAGACCCAGTACTTC; CDR3aa: CASSWGGLAGEETQYF
j_gene: TRBJ2-1; abundance: NA; d_gene: TRBD2; v_gene: TRBV28; CDR3nt: TGTGCCAGCAGTTATAGCGGGCTTTCCTACAATGAGCAGTTCTTC; CDR3aa: CASSYSGLSYNEQFF
j_gene: TRBJ1-2; abundance: NA; d_gene: TRBD1; v_gene: TRBV19; CDR3nt: TGTGCCAGTAGAAGACAGGGAGGCGGCTACACCTTC; CDR3aa: CASRRQGGGYTF
j_gene: TRBJ2-5; abundance: NA; d_gene: NA; v_gene: TRBV11-3; CDR3nt: TGTGCCAGCAGTTACCGTGCACGGGGAGCTGAGACCCAGTACTTC; CDR3aa: CASSYRARGAETQYF
j_gene: TRBJ2-5; abundance: few; d_gene: NA; v_gene: TRBV2; CDR3nt: TGTGCCAGCAGTGAGGTATGGACTCCTCACGGGACCCAGTACTTC; CDR3aa: CASSEVWTPHGTQYF
j_gene: TRBJ2-2; abundance: NA; d_gene: TRBD1; v_gene: TRBV6-5; CDR3nt: TGTGCCAGCAGTACAGGGACAGTTAACACCGGGGAGCTGTTTTTT; CDR3aa: CASSTGTVNTGELFF
j_gene: TRBJ1-2; abundance: once; d_gene: NA; v_gene: TRBV5-1; CDR3nt: TGCGCCAGCAGCTTGGAGCCAGGGTCTAACTATGGCTACACCTTC; CDR3aa: CASSLEPGSNYGYTF
j_gene: TRBJ1-4; abundance: NA; d_gene: NA; v_gene: TRBV6-1; CDR3nt: TGTGCCAGCAGTGAATGGGCAGGGATTAATGAAAAACTGTTTTTT; CDR3aa: CASSEWAGINEKLFF
j_gene: TRBJ1-2; abundance: NA; d_gene: TRBD1; v_gene: TRBV2; CDR3nt: TGTGCCAGCCCCCAGGGGGCGAGGAATGGCTACACCTTC; CDR3aa: CASPQGARNGYTF
j_gene: TRBJ2-5; abundance: NA; d_gene: NA; v_gene: TRBV7-9; CDR3nt: TGTGCCAGCAGCATAGACGTCCAGCGGACCCAGTACTTC; CDR3aa: CASSIDVQRTQYF
j_gene: TRBJ1-3; abundance: NA; d_gene: NA; v_gene: TRBV9; CDR3nt: TGTGCCAGCAGCGACGGCGGTGGAGGGAGAGGGACGGAAGGAAACACCATATATTTT; CDR3aa: CASSDGGGGRGTEGNTIYF
j_gene: TRBJ1-2; abundance: NA; d_gene: TRBD1; v_gene: TRBV19; CDR3nt: TGTGCCAGTAGTACCGGGGACAGAAACTATGGCTACACCTTC; CDR3aa: CASSTGDRNYGYTF